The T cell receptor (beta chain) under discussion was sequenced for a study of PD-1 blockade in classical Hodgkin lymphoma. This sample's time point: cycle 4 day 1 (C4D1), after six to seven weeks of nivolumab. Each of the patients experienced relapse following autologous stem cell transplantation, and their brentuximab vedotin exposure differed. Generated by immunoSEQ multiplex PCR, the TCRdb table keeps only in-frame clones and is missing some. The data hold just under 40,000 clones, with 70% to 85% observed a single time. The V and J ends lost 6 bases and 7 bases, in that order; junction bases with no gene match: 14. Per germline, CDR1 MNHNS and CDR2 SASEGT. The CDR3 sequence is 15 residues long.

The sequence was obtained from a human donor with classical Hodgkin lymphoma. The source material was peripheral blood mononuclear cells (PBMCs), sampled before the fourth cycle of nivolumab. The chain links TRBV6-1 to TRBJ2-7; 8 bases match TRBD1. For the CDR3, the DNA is TGTGCCAGCAGAGCCGGGACAGGTGGGATTTGGGAGCAGTACTTC. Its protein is CASRAGTGGIWEQYF.